One sample yielded the 3 T cell receptor beta chains listed below, sequenced in a study of cytomegalovirus exposure and HLA in healthy donors. This PCR relied on a set of 60 Vbeta primers and 13 Jbeta primers. The method was immunoSEQ multiplex PCR; TCRdb's version includes in-frame clones alone and lacks a portion of them. The table lists 130,000 or so clones, more than 75% of them singletons, with 1.1% in the top ten. Sequenced material: PBMCs. These receptor sequences come from a male donor in good health and CMV-seronegative.

This chain joins TRBV9 and TRBJ2-5; D gene ambiguous. V was cut by 4 bases and J by 1 base, with 14 bases left in between. The CDR3 totals 15 residues. CDR1 is SGDLS and CDR2 is YYNGEE in the germline V gene. The CDR3 bases are TGTGCCAGCAGCCCCCAATACACCCTCCAAGAGACCCAGTACTTC. Translating gives CASSPQYTLQETQYF. The whole variable domain, filled in from reference TRBV9 and TRBJ2-5, reads DSGVTQTPKHLITATGQRVTLRCSPRSGDLSVYWYQQSLDQGLQFLIQYYNGEERAKGNILERFSAQQFPDLHSELNLSSLELGDSALYFCASSPQYTLQETQYFGPGTRLLVL.

The genes are TRBV6-4 and TRBJ2-7; 10 bases match TRBD2. This CDR3 is 18 amino acids long. Germline CDR1 and CDR2: MRHNA and SNTAGT. J gave up 0 bases and V 0 bases, and 8 bases lay outside the gene matches. CDR3 sequence: CASSDSSLAGVNSYEQYF. The CDR3 DNA reads TGTGCCAGCAGTGACTCTTCCCTAGCGGGGGTCAACTCCTACGAGCAGTACTTC.

V and J are TRBV5-1 and TRBJ1-6, with 9 bases that match TRBD1. Germline values: CDR1 SGHRS, CDR2 YFSETQ. J gave up 10 bases and V 2 bases, and 7 bases lay outside the gene matches. The CDR3 totals 15 residues. CDR3 sequence (DNA): TGCGCCAGCAGCTTAACAGGGGGCGGAGGGTCACCCCTCCACTTT. Translation: CASSLTGGGGSPLHF.